Given below is one TCR beta chain in context. What it binds is not known. The repertoire was sequenced with immunoSEQ multiplex PCR; TCRdb's copy has only in-frame clones and lacks some. The profile shows 60,000 to 65,000 clones, around 86% of them singletons. This entry comes from a study of identifying expanded T cells in peripheral blood. Study-wide results and caveats: Technical replicates showed approximately 1.2 changed clones; two weeks roughly 15; four weeks 19. Across healthy donors, higher total template counts meant significantly greater approximately two-week count variance.

The CDR3 runs to 15 residues. Germline V lookup: CDR1 MNHNS, CDR2 SASEGT. The J segment lost 2 bases and the V segment lost 7 bases, leaving 8 bases of the junction unmatched. Collection occurred without any documented infections or immune events in donors. The clonotype originates from a person between 18 and 75 years old in good health. J is TRBJ2-5 and V is TRBV6-1; 9 nucleotides match TRBD1. The sequenced sample consisted of blood. The CDR3 loop reads CASNKATGGQETQYF. CDR3 DNA: TGTGCCAGCAACAAGGCGACAGGGGGGCAAGAGACCCAGTACTTC.